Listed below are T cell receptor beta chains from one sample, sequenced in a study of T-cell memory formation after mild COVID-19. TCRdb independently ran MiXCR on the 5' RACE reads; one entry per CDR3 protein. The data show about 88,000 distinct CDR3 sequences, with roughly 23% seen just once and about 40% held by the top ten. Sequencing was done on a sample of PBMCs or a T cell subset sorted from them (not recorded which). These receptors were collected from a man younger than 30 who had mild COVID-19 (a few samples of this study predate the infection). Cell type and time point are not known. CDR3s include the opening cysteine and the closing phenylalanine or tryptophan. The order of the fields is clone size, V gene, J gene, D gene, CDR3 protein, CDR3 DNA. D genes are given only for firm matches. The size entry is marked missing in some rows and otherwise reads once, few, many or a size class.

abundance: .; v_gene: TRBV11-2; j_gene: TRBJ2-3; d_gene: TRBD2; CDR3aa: CASSLWGLNEADTQYF; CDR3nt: TGTGCCAGCAGCCTCTGGGGACTAAACGAGGCAGATACGCAGTATTTT
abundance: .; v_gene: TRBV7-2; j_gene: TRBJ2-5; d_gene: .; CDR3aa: CASARAPLETQYF; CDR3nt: TGTGCCAGCGCCCGGGCCCCCCTGGAGACCCAGTACTTC
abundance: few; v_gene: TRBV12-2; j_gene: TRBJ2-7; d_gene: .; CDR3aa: CASRSSGRGWDEQYF; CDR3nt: TGTGCAAGTCGCTCCAGCGGGCGGGGATGGGACGAGCAGTACTTC
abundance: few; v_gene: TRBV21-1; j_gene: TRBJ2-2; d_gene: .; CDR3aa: CASSPLGKNTGELFF; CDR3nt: TGTGCCAGCAGCCCTCTGGGTAAGAACACCGGGGAGCTGTTTTTT
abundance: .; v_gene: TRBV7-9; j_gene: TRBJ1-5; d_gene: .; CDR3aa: CASSLVGVGRPQHF; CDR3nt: TGTGCCAGCAGCTTAGTGGGTGTCGGACGTCCCCAGCATTTT
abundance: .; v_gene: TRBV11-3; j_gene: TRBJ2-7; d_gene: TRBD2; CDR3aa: CASSYTSGGTYEQYF; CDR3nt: TGTGCCAGCAGCTATACTAGCGGGGGGACCTACGAGCAGTACTTC
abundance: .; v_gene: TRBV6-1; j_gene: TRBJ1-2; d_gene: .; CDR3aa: CASSANTGPGGYTF; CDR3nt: TGTGCCAGCAGTGCGAATACAGGCCCTGGAGGCTACACCTTC
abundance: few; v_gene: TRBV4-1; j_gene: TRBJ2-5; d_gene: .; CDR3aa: CASSQDPADHWYQETQYF; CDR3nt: TGCGCCAGCAGCCAAGATCCGGCGGACCATTGGTACCAAGAGACCCAGTACTTC
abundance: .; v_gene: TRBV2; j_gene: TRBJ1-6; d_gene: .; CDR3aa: CASSEDPAPGSPLHF; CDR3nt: TGTGCCAGCAGTGAGGATCCGGCCCCCGGCTCACCCCTCCACTTT
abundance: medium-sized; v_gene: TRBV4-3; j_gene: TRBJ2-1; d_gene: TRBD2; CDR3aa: CASSQETSGGYNEQFF; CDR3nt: TGCGCCAGCAGCCAAGAAACTAGCGGGGGGTACAATGAGCAGTTCTTC
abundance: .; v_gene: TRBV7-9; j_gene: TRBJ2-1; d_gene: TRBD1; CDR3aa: CASHVSGTGGYNEQFF; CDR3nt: TGTGCCAGCCACGTGTCTGGGACAGGGGGTTACAATGAGCAGTTCTTC
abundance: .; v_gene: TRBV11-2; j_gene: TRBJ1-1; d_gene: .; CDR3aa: CASNTADNTEAFF; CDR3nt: TGTGCCAGCAATACCGCGGATAACACTGAAGCTTTCTTT
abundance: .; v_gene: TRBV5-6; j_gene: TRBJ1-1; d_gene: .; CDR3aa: CASSGGPEAFF; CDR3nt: TGTGCCAGCAGCGGGGGACCTGAAGCTTTCTTT
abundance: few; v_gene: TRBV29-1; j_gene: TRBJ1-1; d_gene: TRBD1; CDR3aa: CSVASGQASEAFF; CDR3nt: TGCAGCGTTGCGTCGGGACAGGCCTCTGAAGCTTTCTTT
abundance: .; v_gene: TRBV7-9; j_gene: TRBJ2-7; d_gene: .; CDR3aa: CASSLYSAYEQYF; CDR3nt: TGTGCCAGCAGCTTGTACAGCGCCTACGAGCAGTACTTC
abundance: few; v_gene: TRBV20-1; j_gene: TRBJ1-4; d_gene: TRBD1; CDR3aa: CSARDGGTGREKLFF; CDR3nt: TGCAGTGCTAGAGATGGCGGGACAGGGCGTGAAAAACTGTTTTTT
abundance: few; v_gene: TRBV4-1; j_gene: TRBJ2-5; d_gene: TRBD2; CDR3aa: CASSQGIRGGGEETQYF; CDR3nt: TGCGCCAGCAGCCAAGGCATACGTGGCGGGGGGGAAGAGACCCAGTACTTC
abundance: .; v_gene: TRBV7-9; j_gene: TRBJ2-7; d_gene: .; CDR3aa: CASSVAELYF; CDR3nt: TGTGCCAGCAGCGTCGCAGAACTGTACTTC
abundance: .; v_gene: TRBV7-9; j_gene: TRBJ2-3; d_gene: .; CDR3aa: CASSLAGLSQYF; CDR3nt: TGTGCCAGCAGCTTAGCGGGCCTCTCGCAGTATTTT
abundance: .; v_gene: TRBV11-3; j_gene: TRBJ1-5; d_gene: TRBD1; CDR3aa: CASSLVRTGPRRWPQHF; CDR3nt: TGTGCCAGCAGCTTAGTTAGGACAGGACCACGTCGGTGGCCCCAGCATTTT
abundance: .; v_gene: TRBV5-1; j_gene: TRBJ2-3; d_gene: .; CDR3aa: CASSPTTGAGLTDTQYF; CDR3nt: TGCGCCAGCAGCCCGACGACAGGAGCGGGGCTCACAGATACGCAGTATTTT
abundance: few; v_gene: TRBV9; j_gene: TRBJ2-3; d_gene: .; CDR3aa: CASSVPDPADTQYF; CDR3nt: TGTGCCAGCAGCGTACCGGACCCCGCAGATACGCAGTATTTT
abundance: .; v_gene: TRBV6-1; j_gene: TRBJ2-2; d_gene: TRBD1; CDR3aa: CASRPRTGVATGELFF; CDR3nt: TGTGCCAGCAGACCCCGGACAGGGGTGGCCACCGGGGAGCTGTTTTTT